These 13 T cell receptor beta chains came from one sample sequenced in a study of beta chain features in type 1 diabetes. General observations from the study: For Type 1 diabetes patients, all four CD4+ subsets carried TCRB CDR3s that were moderately but significantly shorter.

These receptors have no known antigen. Every isolated RNA sample was fully reverse transcribed, so sequencing captured expressed TCRB transcripts. Sequenced by immunoSEQ multiplex PCR; TCRdb stores in-frame clones only, minus some. The sample records 12,000 to 15,000 clones, approximately 69% being singletons. Sequenced sample: stem cell memory CD4+ T cells from blood. These receptors all stem from a woman under 30 with type 1 diabetes.

The gene calls are TRBV18 and TRBJ1-5; the D is unclear. The CDR3 has 14 amino acids. Trimming removed 1 base from V and 0 bases from J, with 4 bases in between. Germline loops: CDR1 KGHSH, CDR2 LQKENI. The CDR3 spells CASSPQSSNQPQHF. DNA for the CDR3: TGTGCCAGCTCACCACAGAGTAGCAATCAGCCCCAGCATTTT.

The chain joins TRBV7-9 to TRBJ1-1; D is uncertain. Germline CDR1 reads SEHNR; CDR2 reads FQNEAQ (reference sequence). The CDR3 spans 12 residues. The V and J ends lost 4 bases and 4 bases respectively, with 7 bases between them. The CDR3 DNA sequence: TGTGCCAGCAGCTGGGCCTTCACTGAAGCTTTCTTT. Its translation is CASSWAFTEAFF. Variable domain in full (rest from reference TRBV7-9 and TRBJ1-1): DTGVSQNPRHKITKRGQNVTFRCDPISEHNRLYWYRQTLGQGPEFLTYFQNEAQLEKSRLLSDRFSAERPKGSFSTLEIQRTEQGDSAMYLCASSWAFTEAFFGQGTRLTVV.

The table lists this clone with a few counts. The chain links TRBV30 to TRBJ2-7; 7 positions match TRBD1. Trimming cost V 4 bases and J 3 bases; bases outside gene matches: 9. Germline assignment: CDR1 GTSNPN and CDR2 SVGIG (reference sequence). This CDR3 spans 14 amino acids. The CDR3 sequence is CAWKRDRSNYEQYF. CDR3 coding DNA: TGTGCCTGGAAACGGGACAGATCCAACTACGAGCAGTACTTC.

This clone was observed a few times. The chain employs TRBV4-3 and TRBJ2-3, with D possibly matching TRBD2 (5 bases). Germline assignment: CDR1 LGHNA and CDR2 YSLEER. CDR3 length: 15 residues. Trimming removed 2 bases at V and 1 base at J, with 10 bases between. DNA for the CDR3: TGCGCCAGCAGCCAAAGGGCAGCGGGCACAGATACGCAGTATTTT. Amino acid sequence: CASSQRAAGTDTQYF.

The chain employs TRBV29-1 and TRBJ1-5; possibly TRBD1 for D (6 bases). The ends were cut back, 6 bases at V and 9 bases at J, with 15 bases in the middle. The CDR3 has 12 amino acids. Germline CDR1 SQVTM, CDR2 ANQGSEA. The CDR3 loop reads CSVAQGGGPQHF. CDR3 bases: TGCAGCGTGGCGCAGGGAGGGGGGCCCCAGCATTTT.

V and J are TRBV7-6 and TRBJ2-1; tentative D call: TRBD2 (6 bases). The CDR3 covers 16 residues. From germline, CDR1 is SGHVS and CDR2 FNYEAQ. V was trimmed by 1 base and J by 3 bases, leaving 13 bases between them. The CDR3 here is CASSLVGGTNYNEQFF. The DNA for the CDR3 is TGTGCCAGCAGCTTAGTGGGCGGGACGAACTACAATGAGCAGTTCTTC.

This chain connects TRBV19 to TRBJ2-7; TRBD1 aligns across 9 bases. This CDR3 comprises 14 residues. The germline gives CDR1 LNHDA, CDR2 SQIVND (reference sequence). After removal of 6 bases from V and 2 bases from J, the junction contained 5 bases not matched to a gene. CDR3 nucleotide sequence: TGTGCCAGTAGCGTGACAGGGGGTCCCTACGAGCAGTACTTC. As protein: CASSVTGGPYEQYF.

The gene calls are TRBV2 and TRBJ1-5; D gene uncertain. This CDR3 is built from 14 residues. Germline CDR1 reads SNHLY; CDR2 reads FYNNEI. V was shortened by 3 bases and J by 0 bases, with 6 bases between the two germline ends. In nucleotides, the CDR3 is TGTGCCAGCAGTGACGGGGATAGCAATCAGCCCCAGCATTTT. Protein: CASSDGDSNQPQHF.

This clone was counted only a few times. This sequence joins TRBV9 and TRBJ2-1; 9 nucleotides agree with TRBD2. The CDR3 runs to 16 residues. V trimming: 2 bases; J trimming: 2 bases; junction bases outside the gene matches: 5. Per the germline V gene, CDR1 is SGDLS and CDR2 is YYNGEE. Here the CDR3 reads CASSVLGLATYNEQFF. The CDR3 DNA sequence: TGTGCCAGCAGCGTCTTAGGACTAGCGACCTACAATGAGCAGTTCTTC.

CDR3 sequence reads: CAISEADGYGYTF. The CDR3 DNA sequence: TGTGCCATCAGTGAGGCAGATGGCTATGGCTACACCTTC. The rearrangement joins TRBV10-3 to TRBJ1-2; no firm D call. CDR3 size: 13 residues. The V end was cut by 2 bases, the J end by 4 bases, with 8 bases between. CDR1 and CDR2 (germline): ENHRY, SYGVKD.

The chain employs TRBV7-8 and TRBJ1-2; D uncertain. The CDR3 extends over 13 amino acids. Trimming removed 8 bases from V and 0 bases from J, with 10 bases in between. Germline V lookup: CDR1 SGHVS, CDR2 FQNEAQ. CDR3: CASSTTPNYGYTF. CDR3 bases: TGTGCCAGCTCGACAACCCCTAACTATGGCTACACCTTC. Full variable domain (rest looked up from reference TRBV7-8 and TRBJ1-2): GAGVSQSPRYKVAKRGQDVALRCDPISGHVSLFWYQQALGQGPEFLTYFQNEAQLDKSGLPSDRFFAERPEGSVSTLKIQRTQQEDSAVYLCASSTTPNYGYTFGSGTRLTVV.

J is TRBJ1-2 and V is TRBV14, with TRBD1 as a possible D gene (6 bases). The germline CDR1 and CDR2 sequences are SGHDN and FVKESK. The CDR3 has 13 amino acids. V gave up 1 base and J gave up 8 bases, with 11 bases separating them. CDR3 nucleotides: TGTGCCAGCAGCCAAGCAGGGGTTATCGGCTACACCTTC. This codes for CASSQAGVIGYTF.

V is TRBV7-9 and J is TRBJ1-1, with D possibly matching TRBD1 (6 bases). V gave up 5 bases and J gave up 0 bases, with 10 bases separating them. This CDR3 region has 14 residues. The germline CDR1 and CDR2 sequences are SEHNR and FQNEAQ (reference sequence). The CDR3 is CASSVGHVNTEAFF. The CDR3 bases are TGTGCCAGCAGCGTGGGACACGTGAACACTGAAGCTTTCTTT.